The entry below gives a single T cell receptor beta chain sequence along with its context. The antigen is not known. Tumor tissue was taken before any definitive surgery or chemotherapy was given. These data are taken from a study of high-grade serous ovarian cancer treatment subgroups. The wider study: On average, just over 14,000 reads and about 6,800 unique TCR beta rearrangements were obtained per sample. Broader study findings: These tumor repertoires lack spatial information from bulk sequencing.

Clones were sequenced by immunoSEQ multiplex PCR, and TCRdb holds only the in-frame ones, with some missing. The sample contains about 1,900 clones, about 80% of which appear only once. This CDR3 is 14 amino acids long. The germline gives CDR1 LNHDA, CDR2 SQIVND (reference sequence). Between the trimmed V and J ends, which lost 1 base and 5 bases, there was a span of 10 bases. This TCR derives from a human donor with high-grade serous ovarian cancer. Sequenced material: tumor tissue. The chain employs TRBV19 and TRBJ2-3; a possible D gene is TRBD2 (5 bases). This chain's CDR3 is CASSIGVGEDTQYF. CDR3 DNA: TGTGCCAGTAGTATAGGGGTCGGGGAAGATACGCAGTATTTT.